This T cell receptor (beta chain) derives from a study of T cell responses to AZD1222 COVID-19 vaccine. Background on the study: Pooled together were second doses at about 4 or about 12 weeks.

Germline CDR1 LGHDT, CDR2 YNNKEL (reference sequence). This CDR3 is built from 14 residues. V dropped 3 bases and J dropped 3 bases, with 12 bases sitting between them. About this clone itself: Its antigen is currently unknown.

Profiling relied on immunoSEQ multiplex PCR, and the TCRdb table lists in-frame clones only, not all of them. The data show some 75,000 clones, with about 88% seen just once and roughly 10% held by the top ten. Findings and caveats of the study: Regions 160-218 and 743-854 dominated among vaccine-associated CD4 TCRs spanning spike.

This receptor was identified in an adult in good health. The chain employs TRBV3-1 (or the pseudogene TRBV3-2) and TRBJ2-7; perhaps D is TRBD1 or TRBD2 (7 bases each). The material sequenced was peripheral blood, taken on day 0 of AZD1222 vaccination. CDR3 loop: CASSQSGGGYEQYF. For the CDR3, the DNA is TGTGCCAGCAGCCAGTCAGGGGGGGGCTACGAGCAGTACTTC.